One sample yielded the 20 T cell receptor beta chains listed below, sequenced in a study of blood T cell repertoires in COVID-19. Repertoires were generated with immunoSEQ multiplex PCR, while TCRdb's copy carries only in-frame clones and drops some. The sample comprises tens of thousands of clones, more than 75% of which are singletons, and around 1.3% rests with the top ten. Sequencing was done on a sample of peripheral blood. These receptor sequences come from a human donor in a cohort sampled during active COVID-19.

V is TRBV5-4 and J is TRBJ1-4; D possibly corresponds to TRBD1 (6 bases). The V end lost 2 bases, the J end lost 6 bases, and 11 bases lay between the germline ends. Germline CDR1 SGHNT, CDR2 YYREEE (reference sequence). The CDR3 runs 14 residues. The DNA of the CDR3 is TGTGCCAGCAGCTTCGGCAGGGGAGATGAAAAACTGTTTTTT. Translating gives CASSFGRGDEKLFF.

The CDR3 is CASSPNSGSSHNEQFF. CDR3 coding DNA: TGTGCCAGCTCACCAAATAGCGGGAGTTCCCACAATGAGCAGTTCTTC. The V and J genes are TRBV18 and TRBJ2-1; 9 bases match TRBD2. There are 16 residues in the CDR3. With 2 bases clipped from V and 5 bases from J, the junction kept 7 bases outside the gene matches. CDR1 is KGHSH, CDR2 LQKENI, per germline.

The rearrangement uses TRBV27 and TRBJ1-2; perhaps TRBD1 as D (6 bases). Germline V lookup: CDR1 MNHEY, CDR2 SMNVEV (reference sequence). V lost 3 bases to trimming and J lost 2 bases, with 7 bases between them. This CDR3 region has 13 residues. DNA for the CDR3: TGTGCCAGCAGTTTCCAGGGGAACTATGGCTACACCTTC. It encodes CASSFQGNYGYTF.

J is TRBJ1-2 and V is TRBV20-1; no clear D gene. This CDR3 is built from 12 residues. Trimming took 3 bases from V and 8 from J, leaving 13 bases between them. CDR1 and CDR2 from the germline V gene are DFQATT and SNEGSKA (reference sequence). In DNA, the CDR3 is TGCAGTGCTAGTTCGCCCGGGTTCGGCTACACCTTC. Translating gives CSASSPGFGYTF.

V and J are TRBV5-1 and TRBJ1-4; D uncertain. V lost 4 bases to trimming and J lost 8 bases, with 12 bases between them. The CDR3 is made up of 13 amino acids. Germline V CDR1 and CDR2: SGHRS, YFSETQ. The CDR3 loop is CASSTMNGEKLFF. CDR3 in DNA: TGCGCCAGCAGCACCATGAACGGGGAAAAACTGTTTTTT. Combining the CDR3 with reference TRBV5-1 and TRBJ1-4 gives the whole variable domain KAGVTQTPRYLIKTRGQQVTLSCSPISGHRSVSWYQQTPGQGLQFLFEYFSETQRNKGNFPGRFSGRQFSNSRSEMNVSTLELGDSALYLCASSTMNGEKLFFGSGTQLSVL.

DNA of the CDR3: TGTGCCAGCAGCATACGGACAGGGGAAGAGACCCAGTACTTC. This sequence encodes CASSIRTGEETQYF. The chain links TRBV13 to TRBJ2-5; 9 bases are a match to TRBD1. Trimming cost V 5 bases and J 3 bases; bases outside gene matches: 4. The CDR3 is 14 amino acids. Germline lookup yields CDR1 PRHDT and CDR2 FYEKMQ (reference sequence).

The chain combines TRBV11-2 with TRBJ2-1, with a possible D match to TRBD2 (5 bases). The CDR3 loop spans 17 amino acids. The ends were cut back, 5 bases at V and 0 bases at J, with 17 bases in the middle. Germline CDR1 SGHAT, CDR2 FQNNGV. CDR3 residues: CASSRRGAGTSYNEQFF. CDR3 bases: TGTGCCAGCAGCCGCCGAGGTGCGGGTACCTCCTACAATGAGCAGTTCTTC.

This chain links TRBV19 with TRBJ2-1, with TRBD2 matching over 12 bases. V lost 2 bases, J lost 8 bases, and 4 bases stayed unmatched. From germline, CDR1 is LNHDA and CDR2 SQIVND (reference sequence). The CDR3 is 15 amino acids. The chain's CDR3 is CASSIRLAGAYEQFF. The CDR3, as DNA: TGTGCCAGTAGTATACGACTAGCGGGAGCGTATGAGCAGTTCTTC.

The chain employs TRBV3-1 (or the pseudogene TRBV3-2) and TRBJ2-1; 7 nucleotides align to TRBD1. Germline V lookup: CDR1 LGHDT, CDR2 YNNKEL (reference sequence). J was trimmed by 6 bases and V by 0 bases; bases with no gene match: 8. This CDR3 is built from 16 residues. The CDR3, as DNA: TGTGCCAGCAGCCAAGATTGGGTACAGGGGTTCAATGAGCAGTTCTTC. Protein product: CASSQDWVQGFNEQFF.

The CDR3 spells CASSSRLAGASYEQYV. CDR3 nucleotide sequence: TGTGCCAGCAGCTCGAGACTAGCGGGAGCCTCTTACGAGCAGTACGTC. The chain has TRBV11-2 and TRBJ2-7, with 12 bases fitting TRBD2. This CDR3 region has 16 residues. The germline V gene encodes CDR1 SGHAT and CDR2 FQNNGV. The V and J ends lost 4 bases and 4 bases, in that order; junction bases with no gene match: 8.

The chain joins TRBV6-6 to TRBJ1-2; 7 bases align to TRBD1. V lost 2 bases to trimming and J lost 3 bases; unmatched junction nucleotides: 3. Germline V CDR1 and CDR2: MNHNY, SVGAGI (reference sequence). The CDR3 sequence is 14 residues long. The CDR3 here is CASSYPGQHYGYTF. The CDR3 DNA sequence: TGTGCCAGCAGTTACCCGGGACAGCACTATGGCTACACCTTC.

The CDR3 DNA reads as TGTGCCAGCAGCTTAGCGCGTGGTCAGCCCCAGCATTTT. It translates to CASSLARGQPQHF. The rearrangement uses TRBV7-2 and TRBJ1-5; the D is unclear. Germline CDR1 SGHTA, CDR2 FQGNSA. Trimming took off 0 bases at V and 6 bases at J, with 6 bases between the two ends. The CDR3 contains 13 residues.

V and J are TRBV15 and TRBJ1-2; perhaps TRBD1 as D (5 bases). Looked up from germline, CDR1 is LNHNV and CDR2 is YYDKDF (reference sequence). Trimming removed 7 bases at V and 4 bases at J, with 19 bases between. The CDR3 sequence is 15 residues long. As DNA, the CDR3 is TGTGCCACCAAAAGAACAGGTCCAACTGGCTATGGCTACACCTTC. Encoded protein: CATKRTGPTGYGYTF. Supplemented by reference TRBV15 and TRBJ1-2, the full variable domain reads DAMVIQNPRYQVTQFGKPVTLSCSQTLNHNVMYWYQQKSSQAPKLLFHYYDKDFNNEADTPDNFQSRRPNTSFCFLDIRSPGLGDTAMYLCATKRTGPTGYGYTFGSGTRLTVV.

This clone turned up a few times. The gene calls are TRBV4-1 and TRBJ1-1; D is uncertain. The CDR3 length is 14 residues. V lost 0 bases, J lost 1 base, and 6 bases lay in between. CDR1 is MGHRA and CDR2 is YSYEKL in the germline V gene. CDR3 nucleotides: TGCGCCAGCAGCCAAGAGTTCGGGAACACTGAAGCTTTCTTT. Its protein product is CASSQEFGNTEAFF.

CDR3 sequence (DNA): TGCAGCGTTGACAGAGGGAACACTGAAGCTTTCTTT. Amino acid sequence: CSVDRGNTEAFF. The rearrangement links TRBV29-1 to TRBJ1-1; D call uncertain. Trimming left V 3 bases short and J 1 base short, with 6 bases between. The germline gives CDR1 SQVTM, CDR2 ANQGSEA. CDR3 length: 12 residues. Full variable domain (remainder filled in from reference TRBV29-1 and TRBJ1-1): SAVISQKPSRDICQRGTSLTIQCQVDSQVTMMFWYRQQPGQSLTLIATANQGSEATYESGFVIDKFPISRPNLTFSTLTVSNMSPEDSSIYLCSVDRGNTEAFFGQGTRLTVV.

This chain uses TRBV6-1 with TRBJ2-3, with a possible D match to TRBD2 (5 bases). Trimming pared 2 bases from V and 0 bases from J, leaving 12 bases between. The CDR3 sequence is 16 residues long. In germline, CDR1 is MNHNS, CDR2 SASEGT. DNA of the CDR3: TGTGCCAGCAGTGAACGGATGGGAGCAAGCACAGATACGCAGTATTTT. Encoded protein: CASSERMGASTDTQYF.

The rearrangement uses TRBV24-1 and TRBJ1-2; D is possibly TRBD1 (6 bases). The germline V gene has CDR1 KGHDR and CDR2 SFDVKD. Trimming cost V 9 bases and J 8 bases, with 15 bases left between them. CDR3 length: 12 amino acids. CDR3 nucleotide sequence: TGTGCCACCTGGACCGGGACACACGGCTACACCTTC. Translating gives CATWTGTHGYTF.

V usage is TRBV19 and J usage is TRBJ1-6; no reliable D call. V was shortened by 1 base and J by 4 bases, with 8 bases between the two germline ends. Germline assignment: CDR1 LNHDA and CDR2 SQIVND (reference sequence). This CDR3 is built from 15 residues. The CDR3 coding sequence is TGTGCCAGTAGTATAGTGGCATCTTATAATTCACCCCTCCACTTT. It encodes CASSIVASYNSPLHF.

This chain joins TRBV5-4 and TRBJ2-1, with TRBD1 identical over 8 bases. The J segment lost 1 base and the V segment lost 0 bases, leaving 0 bases of the junction unmatched. The CDR3 consists of 15 residues. Per germline, CDR1 SGHNT and CDR2 YYREEE (reference sequence). CDR3 amino acids: CASSLGTGSYNEQFF. The DNA of the CDR3 is TGTGCCAGCAGCTTGGGGACAGGGTCCTACAATGAGCAGTTCTTC. The variable domain in full, completed from reference TRBV5-4 and TRBJ2-1, reads ETGVTQSPTHLIKTRGQQVTLRCSSQSGHNTVSWYQQALGQGPQFIFQYYREEENGRGNFPPRFSGLQFPNYSSELNVNALELDDSALYLCASSLGTGSYNEQFFGPGTRLTVL.

The J gene is TRBJ2-2, the V gene TRBV9; 8 positions agree with TRBD1. V lost 3 bases and J lost 3; bases outside the gene matches: 7. The CDR3 runs to 16 residues. From germline, CDR1 is SGDLS and CDR2 YYNGEE. CDR3 sequence (DNA): TGTGCCAGCAGCGCCGACAGGGGTGAGGACACCGGGGAGCTGTTTTTT. This codes for CASSADRGEDTGELFF. Looking up the rest from reference TRBV9 and TRBJ2-2 gives the full variable domain: DSGVTQTPKHLITATGQRVTLRCSPRSGDLSVYWYQQSLDQGLQFLIQYYNGEERAKGNILERFSAQQFPDLHSELNLSSLELGDSALYFCASSADRGEDTGELFFGEGSRLTVL.